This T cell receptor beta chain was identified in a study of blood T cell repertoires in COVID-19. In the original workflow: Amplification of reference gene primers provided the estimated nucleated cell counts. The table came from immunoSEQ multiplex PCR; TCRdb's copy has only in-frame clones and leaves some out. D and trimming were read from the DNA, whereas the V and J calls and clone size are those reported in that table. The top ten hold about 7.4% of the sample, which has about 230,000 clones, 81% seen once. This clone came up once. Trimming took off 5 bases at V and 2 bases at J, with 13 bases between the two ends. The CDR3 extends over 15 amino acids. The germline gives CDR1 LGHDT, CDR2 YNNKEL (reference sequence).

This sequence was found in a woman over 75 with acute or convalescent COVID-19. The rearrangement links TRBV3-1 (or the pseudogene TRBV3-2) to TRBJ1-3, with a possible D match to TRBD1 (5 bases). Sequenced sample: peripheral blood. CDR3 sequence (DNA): TGTGCCAGCAGCTGGGGGGGGAGGACTGGAAACACCATATATTTT. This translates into CASSWGGRTGNTIYF.